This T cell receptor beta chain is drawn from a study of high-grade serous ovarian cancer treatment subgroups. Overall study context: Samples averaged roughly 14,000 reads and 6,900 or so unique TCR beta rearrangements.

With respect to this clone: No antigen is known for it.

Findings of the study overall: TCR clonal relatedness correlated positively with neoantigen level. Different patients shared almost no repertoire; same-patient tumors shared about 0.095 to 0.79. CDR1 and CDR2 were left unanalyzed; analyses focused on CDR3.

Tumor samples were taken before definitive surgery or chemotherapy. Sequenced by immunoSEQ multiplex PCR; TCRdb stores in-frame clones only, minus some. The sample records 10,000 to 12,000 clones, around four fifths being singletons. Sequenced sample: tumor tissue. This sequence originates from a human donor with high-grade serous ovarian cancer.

CDR3 residues: CASSPRMYSNQPQHF. The CDR3 DNA follows: TGTGCCAGCAGTCCCCGGATGTATAGCAATCAGCCCCAGCATTTT. The chain recombines TRBV27 with TRBJ1-5; D is unresolved. CDR3 length: 15 amino acids. CDR1 and CDR2 from the germline V gene are MNHEY and SMNVEV (reference sequence). V was pared by 5 bases and J by 0 bases, with 11 bases between.